This T cell receptor beta chain was captured by sequencing in a study of OX40 agonist ivuxolimab in advanced cancers. This CDR3 region has 15 residues. The V gene lost 4 bases and the J gene lost 3 bases, with 16 bases spanning the gap. CDR1 and CDR2 from the germline V gene are LNHDA and SQIVND (reference sequence). On this clone itself: Antigen specificity is unknown.

The data were produced by immunoSEQ multiplex PCR, yet TCRdb's version contains in-frame clones alone and is incomplete. Altogether over 80,000 clones are present, 86% being singletons, with the ten largest covering approximately 5.7%. The study, taken as a whole, reports: More expanded clones were found, on average, in CD8+ than in CD4+ T cells. No antigen was identified for the clonally expanded peripheral T cells. Clones of CD4+ and CD8+ blood T cells grew by week 6 at doses of 0.1 to 3.0 mg/kg.

The TCR comes from an adult with an advanced solid tumor such as melanoma, head and neck, liver or kidney cancer. V and J are TRBV19 and TRBJ2-7; a possible D gene is TRBD2 (6 bases). The source material was CD4+ or CD8+ T cells sorted from blood, sampled in a trial of the OX40 agonist ivuxolimab. The CDR3 coding sequence is TGTGCCAGTAGTACTCCCGGGACTGGTTTCTACGAGCAGTACTTC. Amino acids: CASSTPGTGFYEQYF.